This T cell receptor beta chain came from a study of radiation and T cells in renal cell carcinoma. Looking at the study overall: Nephrectomy followed 15 Gy stereotactic body radiation by 4 weeks. The study's findings and limits: Pretreatment tumor biopsies were lacking, so baseline clonotypes are unknown. From baseline, blood top tumor clonotypes peaked at 2 weeks post-radiation.

V was cut by 6 bases and J by 1 base, with 9 bases left in between. The CDR3 sequence is 13 residues long. Germline V gene sequence: CDR1 SEHNR, CDR2 FQNEAQ (reference sequence). As for this clone: The antigen remains unidentified.

Assay used: immunoSEQ multiplex PCR; TCRdb lists only in-frame clones, some missing. The sample records just over 150,000 clones, around 90% being singletons. Time point defined: blood 2 weeks post-SBRT. Treatment given: 15 Gy SBRT to primary tumor, nephrectomy 4 weeks later. The V gene is TRBV7-9, the J gene TRBJ2-5; possibly TRBD1 or TRBD2 for D (6 bases each). The receptor's source is a woman aged 50 to 60 with renal cell carcinoma. Sequenced material: blood, taken from a patient whose treatment included radiotherapy and nephrectomy. The CDR3 region has the DNA TGTGCCAGCAGGTCGGGGGCCCAAGAGACCCAGTACTTC. Translated: CASRSGAQETQYF.